This T cell receptor (beta chain) derives from a study of a mutant IDH1 vaccine in newly diagnosed glioma. Study-level information: Patients' prior therapy spanned radiotherapy, temozolomide, or both; most underwent both. Study observations and caveats: In just under 95% of patients, immune responses induced by the vaccine occurred.

As for this clone: The antigen remains undetermined.

Assay used: immunoSEQ multiplex PCR; TCRdb lists only in-frame clones, some missing. The sample consists of under 65,000 clones, roughly 80% of them appearing once. The CDR3 has 15 amino acids. Trimming removed 0 bases at V and 7 bases at J, with 13 bases between. Per germline, CDR1 LNHNV and CDR2 YYDKDF (reference sequence). Time point here: baseline, week 1 (first vaccination visit). Treatment denoted: pre-vaccination baseline after standard-of-care therapy. This clonotype was sampled from a man aged 18-30 years with glioma. V gene TRBV15 combines with J gene TRBJ1-5, with unresolved D. The sequencing here drew on PBMCs, taken from a glioma patient treated with radiotherapy, temozolomide or both. The CDR3 DNA reads as TGTGCCACCAGCAGAGAACGGGAAGGAAGACAGCCCCAGCATTTT. It specifies CATSREREGRQPQHF.